This T cell receptor (beta chain) derives from a study of liver allograft versus peripheral blood T cells. Study background: The study compared liver allograft T cell receptor repertoires against peripheral blood repertoires of liver transplant recipients.

As regards this clonotype: Antigen: not known.

TCRdb reanalysed the reads using MiXCR and keeps one entry per CDR3 protein. The data show more than 9,000 distinct CDR3 sequences, with over 15% seen just once and 1.7% held by the top ten. Overall study results and limits: As reported, T cell receptor repertoires inside liver allografts differed from those present in peripheral blood.

CDR1 and CDR2 (germline): SGDLS, YYNGEE. This CDR3 contains 13 residues. Trimming shortened V by 0 bases and J by 5 bases, and 8 bases separated the two germline ends. The genes are TRBV9 and TRBJ2-5; D gene uncertain. The receptor was isolated from a human patient who had a liver transplant. The graft donor may have given rise to some T cells. The CDR3 nucleotides are TGTGCCAGCAGCGTAGGCAACCGGGAGACCCAGTACTTC. Protein sequence: CASSVGNRETQYF.